The 15 T cell receptor beta chains below come from one sample, sequenced in a study of T cells in Graves' hyperthyroidism and ophthalmopathy. Amplified regions were TCR beta CDR3 sequences from RNA transcripts. First-round RT-PCR of the TCR CDR3 relied on the HTBI primer set. One entry per CDR3 protein, called by TCRdb with MiXCR from the multiplex PCR reads. The sample yields fewer than 650,000 distinct CDR3 sequences, 14% seen once. The specimen was blood. These TCRs come from a woman between 40 and 50 years old with Graves' hyperthyroidism.

This clonotype was observed a few times. The chain uses TRBV7-9 and TRBJ2-2, with D uncertain. The CDR3 covers 13 residues. The V end was cut by 8 bases, the J end by 0 bases, with 7 bases between. CDR1 SEHNR and CDR2 FQNEAQ come from the germline V gene (reference sequence). The CDR3 region has the DNA TGTGCCAGCCGGCCTACGAACACCGGGGAGCTGTTTTTT. Its protein is CASRPTNTGELFF.

Ten or more counts support this clonotype. The V gene is TRBV11-2, the J gene TRBJ2-7; perhaps TRBD2 as D (6 bases). The V gene's germline CDR1 is SGHAT and CDR2 FQNNGV. With 5 bases removed from V and 0 bases from J, the gap between germline ends came to 14 bases. The CDR3 loop spans 15 amino acids. In nucleotides, the CDR3 is TGTGCCAGCAGCCTACGTGTGGGAGGCTCCTACGAGCAGTACTTC. Translated: CASSLRVGGSYEQYF. The full variable domain, with the rest looked up from reference TRBV11-2 and TRBJ2-7, is EAGVAQSPRYKIIEKRQSVAFWCNPISGHATLYWYQQILGQGPKLLIQFQNNGVVDDSQLPKDRFSAERLKGVDSTLKIQPAKLEDSAVYLCASSLRVGGSYEQYFGPGTRLTVT.

The table lists this clonotype with many counts. The chain is built from TRBV12-3 or TRBV12-4 and TRBJ2-7; 7 bases are a match to TRBD1. The CDR3 contains 18 residues. The J segment lost 0 bases and the V segment lost 4 bases, leaving 15 bases of the junction unmatched. In DNA form, the CDR3 reads TGTGCCAGCAGTTCGCCTCCTGGATCGGGACAGAGCTCCTACGAGCAGTACTTC. This encodes CASSSPPGSGQSSYEQYF.

This clonotype was counted only a few times. The V and J genes are TRBV10-3 and TRBJ1-1; no clear D gene. Germline values: CDR1 ENHRY, CDR2 SYGVKD. The germline V and J ends were trimmed by 8 bases and 1 base, with 17 bases remaining between them. This CDR3 region has 15 residues. CDR3 coding DNA: TGTGCCATCGCGGGAGCAGAGCCTAAGAACACTGAAGCTTTCTTT. As protein: CAIAGAEPKNTEAFF.

This clonotype was counted many times. CDR3 region: CSAETETYEQYF. The CDR3 coding sequence is TGCAGTGCTGAGACAGAAACCTACGAGCAGTACTTC. The chain combines TRBV20-1 with TRBJ2-7, with TRBD1 as a possible D gene (5 bases). Trimming pared 5 bases from V and 2 bases from J, leaving 10 bases between. Germline V CDR1 and CDR2: DFQATT, SNEGSKA (reference sequence). The CDR3 is made up of 12 amino acids.

This clonotype came up many times. J is TRBJ2-3 and V is TRBV12-3 or TRBV12-4; TRBD2 might be the D (5 bases). V was cut by 6 bases and J by 3 bases, with 13 bases left in between. This CDR3 region has 14 residues. In DNA form, the CDR3 reads TGTGCCAGCAGCTCCCTTGGGGAGACAGATACGCAGTATTTT. The encoded protein is CASSSLGETDTQYF.

This clonotype has ten or more counts. CDR3 protein: CASSASRGNTIYF. The CDR3 DNA reads TGTGCCAGCAGTGCGAGCCGTGGAAACACCATATATTTT. The chain links TRBV2 to TRBJ1-3; D gene uncertain. With 4 bases removed from V and 3 bases from J, the gap between germline ends came to 7 bases. The CDR3 spans 13 residues. Germline loops: CDR1 SNHLY, CDR2 FYNNEI.

V is TRBV4-1 and J is TRBJ2-7; tentatively, D is TRBD2 (6 bases). Germline V gene lookup returns CDR1 MGHRA and CDR2 YSYEKL. The CDR3 sequence is 15 residues long. With 4 bases removed from V and 0 bases from J, the gap between germline ends came to 13 bases. CDR3 in amino acids: CASSPRDVASYEQYF. CDR3 bases: TGCGCCAGCAGCCCGCGGGATGTTGCCTCCTACGAGCAGTACTTC.

As concerns this clonotype: One junction end disagrees with the germline gene, perhaps due to a read error. The CDR3 reads CASSPPSLAANEQLF. As DNA, the CDR3 is TGTGCCAGCTCACCACCGTCACTAGCGGCAAATGAGCAGCTCTTC. The gene calls are TRBV18 and TRBJ2-1, with TRBD2 matching over 8 bases. Germline V gene sequence: CDR1 KGHSH, CDR2 LQKENI. This CDR3 has 15 amino acids. The full variable domain, completed using reference TRBV18 and TRBJ2-1, is NAGVMQNPRHLVRRRGQEARLRCSPMKGHSHVYWYRQLPEEGLKFMVYLQKENIIDESGMPKERFSAEFPKEGPSILRIQQVVRGDSAAYFCASSPPSLAANEQLFGPGTRLTVL.

This clonotype occurred many times. V is TRBV20-1 and J is TRBJ2-5, with D perhaps TRBD1 (7 bases). V shed 1 base and J shed 2 bases, with 11 bases lying between them. The CDR3 spans 14 residues. Per germline, CDR1 DFQATT and CDR2 SNEGSKA (reference sequence). CDR3 in DNA: TGCAGTGCTAGAGTGCGGGGACAGCAAGAGACCCAGTACTTC. As protein: CSARVRGQQETQYF.

This clonotype was found many times. The chain links TRBV20-1 to TRBJ2-3, with 9 bases fitting TRBD2. Germline CDR1 is DFQATT and CDR2 is SNEGSKA (reference sequence). With V trimmed by 1 base and J by 4 bases, 9 bases remained unmatched. This CDR3 comprises 16 residues. The CDR3 DNA reads TGCAGTGCTAGAGTTGGGGGTAGCGGGAGTTCAGATACGCAGTATTTT. It yields the protein CSARVGGSGSSDTQYF.

This clonotype has more than one count but fewer than ten. The rearrangement uses TRBV14 and TRBJ1-1; TRBD1 matches at 10 bases. The V segment lost 2 bases and the J segment 5 bases; nucleotides outside the gene matches: 8. This CDR3 comprises 16 residues. Germline V lookup: CDR1 SGHDN, CDR2 FVKESK. CDR3 sequence reads: CASSQTTGGWVTEAFF. DNA for the CDR3: TGTGCCAGCAGCCAAACGACAGGGGGCTGGGTGACTGAAGCTTTCTTT.

There are many counts of this clonotype. The V and J genes are TRBV5-8 and TRBJ2-3, with 9 bases that match TRBD1. Germline V lookup: CDR1 SGHTS, CDR2 YDEGEE. V was clipped by 4 bases and J by 0 bases; unmatched bases: 15. This CDR3 comprises 19 residues. In DNA, the CDR3 is TGTGCCAGCAGCACCTGGGACAGGGAAGGGGCCTCTAGCACAGATACGCAGTATTTT. Protein product: CASSTWDREGASSTDTQYF.

This clonotype was detected ten times or more. The chain is built from TRBV20-1 and TRBJ2-1, with D perhaps matching TRBD1 or TRBD2 (5 bases each). The CDR3 consists of 13 residues. Deletions cut 5 bases from V and 5 bases from J, with 13 bases between. Germline lookup yields CDR1 DFQATT and CDR2 SNEGSKA (reference sequence). CDR3 in DNA: TGCAGTGCTGTTTCCGGGACCCACAATGAGCAGTTCTTC. Protein sequence: CSAVSGTHNEQFF.

V is TRBV24-1 and J is TRBJ2-2; D tentatively fits TRBD1 or TRBD2 (5 bases each). The CDR3 length is 19 residues. V was cut by 2 bases and J by 5 bases, with 23 bases left in between. Germline loops: CDR1 KGHDR, CDR2 SFDVKD. The CDR3: CATSDSDIRDAFKTGELFF. Written as DNA, the CDR3 is TGTGCCACCAGTGATTCGGATATACGGGACGCCTTTAAGACCGGGGAGCTGTTTTTT.